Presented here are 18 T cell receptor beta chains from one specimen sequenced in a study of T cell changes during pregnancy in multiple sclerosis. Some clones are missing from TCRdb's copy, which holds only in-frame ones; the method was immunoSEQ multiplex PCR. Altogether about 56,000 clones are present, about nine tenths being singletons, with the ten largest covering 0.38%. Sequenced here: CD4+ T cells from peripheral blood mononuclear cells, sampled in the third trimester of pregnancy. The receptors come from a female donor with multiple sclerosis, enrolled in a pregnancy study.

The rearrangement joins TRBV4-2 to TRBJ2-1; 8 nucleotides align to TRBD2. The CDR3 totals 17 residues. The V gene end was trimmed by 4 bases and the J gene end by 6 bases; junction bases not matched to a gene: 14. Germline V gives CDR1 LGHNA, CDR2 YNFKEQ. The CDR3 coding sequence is TGTGCCAGCAGCCTCAAGGCCACGGGGGGGGGTGTCAATGAGCAGTTCTTC. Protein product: CASSLKATGGGVNEQFF.

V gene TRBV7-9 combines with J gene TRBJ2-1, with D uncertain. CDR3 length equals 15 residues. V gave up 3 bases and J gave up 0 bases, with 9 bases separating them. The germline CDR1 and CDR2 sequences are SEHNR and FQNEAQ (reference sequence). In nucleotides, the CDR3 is TGTGCCAGCAGCTTGGTGTGGAGCTCCTACAATGAGCAGTTCTTC. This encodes CASSLVWSSYNEQFF.

This CDR3 is CSVARDTEGEQFF. For the CDR3, the DNA is TGCAGCGTCGCCAGGGACACAGAGGGTGAGCAGTTCTTC. This chain joins TRBV29-1 and TRBJ2-1; weak D call: TRBD1 (6 bases). V lost 6 bases to trimming and J lost 9 bases, with 18 bases between them. This CDR3 has 13 amino acids. Germline CDR1 SQVTM, CDR2 ANQGSEA.

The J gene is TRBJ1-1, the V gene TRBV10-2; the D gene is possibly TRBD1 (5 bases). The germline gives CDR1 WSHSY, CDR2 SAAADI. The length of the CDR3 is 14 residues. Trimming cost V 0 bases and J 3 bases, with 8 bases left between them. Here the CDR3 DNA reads TGCGCCAGCAGTGAGTCGCGGGGGGACACTGAAGCTTTCTTT. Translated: CASSESRGDTEAFF.

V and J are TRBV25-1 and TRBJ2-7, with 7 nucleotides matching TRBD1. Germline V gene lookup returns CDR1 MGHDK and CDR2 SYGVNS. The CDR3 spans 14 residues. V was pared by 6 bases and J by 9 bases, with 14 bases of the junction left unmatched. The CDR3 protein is CASREGGEETVQYF. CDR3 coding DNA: TGTGCCAGCAGGGAAGGGGGCGAGGAAACGGTGCAGTACTTC.

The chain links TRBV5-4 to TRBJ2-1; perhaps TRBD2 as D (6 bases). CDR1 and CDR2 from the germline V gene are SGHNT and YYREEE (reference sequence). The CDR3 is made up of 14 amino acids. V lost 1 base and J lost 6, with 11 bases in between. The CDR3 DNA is TGTGCCAGCAGCTTGTATCAGGGACTCAATGAGCAGTTCTTC. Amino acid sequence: CASSLYQGLNEQFF.

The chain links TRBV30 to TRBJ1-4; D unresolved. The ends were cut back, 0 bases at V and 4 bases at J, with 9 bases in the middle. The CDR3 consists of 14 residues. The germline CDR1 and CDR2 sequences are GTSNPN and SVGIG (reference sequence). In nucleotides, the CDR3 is TGTGCCTGGAGTGTACAAGTTATTAATGAAAAACTGTTTTTT. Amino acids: CAWSVQVINEKLFF.

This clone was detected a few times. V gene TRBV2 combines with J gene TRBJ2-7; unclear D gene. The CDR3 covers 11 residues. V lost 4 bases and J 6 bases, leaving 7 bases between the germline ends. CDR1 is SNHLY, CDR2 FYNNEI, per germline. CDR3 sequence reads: CASSVRVEQYF. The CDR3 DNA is TGTGCCAGCAGTGTCCGGGTCGAGCAGTACTTC.

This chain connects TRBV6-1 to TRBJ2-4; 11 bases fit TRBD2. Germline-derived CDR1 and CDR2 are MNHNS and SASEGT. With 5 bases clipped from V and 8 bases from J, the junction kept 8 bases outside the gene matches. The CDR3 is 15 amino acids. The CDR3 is CASSSNSGGADIQYF. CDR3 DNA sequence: TGTGCCAGCAGTTCGAATAGCGGGGGGGCGGACATTCAGTACTTC.

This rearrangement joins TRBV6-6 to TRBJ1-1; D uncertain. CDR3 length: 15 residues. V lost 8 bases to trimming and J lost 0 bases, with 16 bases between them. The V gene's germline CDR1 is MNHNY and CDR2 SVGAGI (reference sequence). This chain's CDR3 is CASLAAGYMNTEAFF. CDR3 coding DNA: TGTGCCAGCTTAGCGGCGGGGTATATGAACACTGAAGCTTTCTTT.

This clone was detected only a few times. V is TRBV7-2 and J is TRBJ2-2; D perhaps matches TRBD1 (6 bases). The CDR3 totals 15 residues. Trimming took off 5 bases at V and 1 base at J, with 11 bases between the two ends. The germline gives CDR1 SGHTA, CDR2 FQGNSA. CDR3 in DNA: TGTGCCAGCAGCGGACAGACAGGGAACACCGGGGAGCTGTTTTTT. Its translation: CASSGQTGNTGELFF. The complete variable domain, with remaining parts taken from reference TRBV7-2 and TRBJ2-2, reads GAGVSQSPSNKVTEKGKDVELRCDPISGHTALYWYRQSLGQGLEFLIYFQGNSAPDKSGLPSDRFSAERTGGSVSTLTIQRTQQEDSAVYLCASSGQTGNTGELFFGEGSRLTVL.

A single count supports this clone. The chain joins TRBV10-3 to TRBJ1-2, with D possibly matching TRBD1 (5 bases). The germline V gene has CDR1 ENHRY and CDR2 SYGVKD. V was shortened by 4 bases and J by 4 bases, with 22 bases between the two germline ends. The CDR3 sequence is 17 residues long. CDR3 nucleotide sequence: TGTGCCATCAGTGGTCGGTCGTGGGACGGAGGGCTCTATGGCTACACCTTC. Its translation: CAISGRSWDGGLYGYTF.

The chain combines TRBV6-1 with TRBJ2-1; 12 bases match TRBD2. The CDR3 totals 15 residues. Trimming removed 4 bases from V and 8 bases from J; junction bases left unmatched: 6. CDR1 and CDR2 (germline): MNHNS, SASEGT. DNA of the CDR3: TGTGCCAGCAGTGGAACGACTAGCGGGAGCTATGAGCAGTTCTTC. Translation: CASSGTTSGSYEQFF.

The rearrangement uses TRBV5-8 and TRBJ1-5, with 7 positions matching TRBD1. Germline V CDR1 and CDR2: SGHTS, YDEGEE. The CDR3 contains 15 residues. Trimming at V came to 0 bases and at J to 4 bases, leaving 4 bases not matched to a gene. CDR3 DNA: TGTGCCAGCAGCTTGGGACAGGGCAAGAATCAGCCCCAGCATTTT. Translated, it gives CASSLGQGKNQPQHF.

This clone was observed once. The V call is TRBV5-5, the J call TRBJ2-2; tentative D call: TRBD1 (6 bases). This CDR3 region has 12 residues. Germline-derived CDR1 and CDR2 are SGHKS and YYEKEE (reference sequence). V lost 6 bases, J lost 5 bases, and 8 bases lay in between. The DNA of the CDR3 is TGTGCCAGCATACAGGGAACCGGGGAGCTGTTTTTT. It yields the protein CASIQGTGELFF.

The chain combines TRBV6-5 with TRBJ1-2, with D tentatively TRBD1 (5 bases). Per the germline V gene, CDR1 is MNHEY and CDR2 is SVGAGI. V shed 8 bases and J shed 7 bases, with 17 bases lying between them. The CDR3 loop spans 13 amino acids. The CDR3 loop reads CASSGRSGGGYTF. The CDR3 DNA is TGTGCCAGCTCCGGAAGGTCGGGGGGTGGCTACACCTTC.

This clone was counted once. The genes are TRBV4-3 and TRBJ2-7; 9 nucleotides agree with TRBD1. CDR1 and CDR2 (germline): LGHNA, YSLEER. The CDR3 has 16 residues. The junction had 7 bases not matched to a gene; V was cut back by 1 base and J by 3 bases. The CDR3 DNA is TGCGCCAGCAGCCAAGGAGGGACAGGGCTCTACTACGAGCAGTACTTC. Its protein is CASSQGGTGLYYEQYF.

DNA of the CDR3: TGTGCCAGCAGCAAAGTGGGGGGAGGGTTGGAAGGCTACACCTTC. This gives the protein CASSKVGGGLEGYTF. The genes are TRBV21-1 and TRBJ1-2. TRBV21-1 is marked as a pseudogene. CDR3 size: 15 residues.